This TCR beta chain originates from a study of blood T cell repertoires in COVID-19. Study at large: Italy, Spain and the United States were the sources of the convalescent and acute COVID-19 samples. T cells, B-cell-depleted T cells, or PBMCs provided the cDNA or gDNA that served as material.

CDR3 length: 15 amino acids. The V gene's germline CDR1 is SGDLS and CDR2 YYNGEE. V gave up 3 bases and J gave up 0 bases, with 10 bases separating them. In the authors' workflow: By means of reference gene primer amplification, nucleated cell counts were estimated. Method: immunoSEQ multiplex PCR; TCRdb's copy keeps in-frame clones and lacks some. Clone size and the V and J calls come from that table; the DNA yielded D and trimming. This table holds roughly 150,000 clones, 83% found once. The sample taken for sequencing was peripheral blood. The clonotype comes from a woman older than 75 with acute or convalescent COVID-19. This chain joins TRBV9 and TRBJ1-3; no firm D call. The CDR3 DNA follows: TGTGCCAGCAGCGGTCAGGCGAGCTCTGGAAACACCATATATTTT. Protein product: CASSGQASSGNTIYF.